Each of the 7 T cell receptor beta chains below was sequenced from the same sample in a study of T-cell reconstitution after alpha-beta-depleted transplantation in children. The library targeted TCRbeta and was prepared with unique molecular identifiers. One entry per CDR3 protein, called by TCRdb with MiXCR from the PCR reads. This table has approximately 980,000 distinct CDR3 sequences, under 30% appearing once. The sample here was PBMCs, mostly from graft donor cells, taken 360 days after TCRalphabeta/CD19-depleted stem cell transplant. Every receptor here comes from a boy less than two years old who had a stem cell transplant for SCID, so the T cells may come from the graft donor.

This clonotype was recorded a few times. This chain uses TRBV7-8 with TRBJ2-3; TRBD2 agrees at 9 bases. Germline V lookup: CDR1 SGHVS, CDR2 FQNEAQ. The CDR3 has 16 residues. V gave up 6 bases and J gave up 4 bases; unmatched junction bases: 11. The chain's CDR3 is CASSQLAGAGPDTQYF. CDR3 in DNA: TGTGCCAGCAGTCAATTAGCGGGGGCCGGCCCAGATACGCAGTATTTT.

The chain combines TRBV10-3 with TRBJ2-5, with 9 bases that match TRBD1. This CDR3 is built from 16 residues. V was clipped by 3 bases and J by 5 bases; unmatched bases: 10. Per germline, CDR1 ENHRY and CDR2 SYGVKD. CDR3 protein: CAISDHTQGAGETQYF. Here the CDR3 DNA reads TGTGCCATCAGTGATCACACACAGGGGGCAGGGGAGACCCAGTACTTC.

This clonotype showed up just a few times. The chain employs TRBV28 and TRBJ2-1, with D unresolved. This CDR3 spans 18 amino acids. The V end lost 0 bases, the J end lost 3 bases, and 18 bases lay between the germline ends. CDR1 is MDHEN and CDR2 is SYDVKM in the germline V gene. The DNA for the CDR3 is TGTGCCAGCAGTTTATGCATTTGTGCCTTCGGAAACTACAATGAGCAGTTCTTC. It encodes CASSLCICAFGNYNEQFF.

The chain combines TRBV6-2 or TRBV6-3 with TRBJ2-7; TRBD2 matches 10 bases. The V segment lost 5 bases and the J segment 1 base; nucleotides outside the gene matches: 20. CDR1 MNHEY and CDR2 SVGEGT come from the germline V gene. The CDR3 is 20 amino acids. The DNA for the CDR3 is TGTGCCAGCAGTCACGGGACTAGCGCCCCTATTTACCTTCTGTCCTACGAGCAGTACTTC. The encoded protein is CASSHGTSAPIYLLSYEQYF.

The rearrangement links TRBV11-2 to TRBJ2-3; TRBD1 agrees at 10 bases. The CDR3 extends over 17 amino acids. V was clipped by 3 bases and J by 4 bases; unmatched bases: 10. In germline, CDR1 is SGHAT, CDR2 FQNNGV. The DNA for the CDR3 is TGTGCCAGCAGCTTCCCTTGGCGACAGGGGGCCGCAGATACGCAGTATTTT. Translation: CASSFPWRQGAADTQYF.

The chain recombines TRBV7-7 with TRBJ2-5; 12 bases align to TRBD2. V was clipped by 4 bases and J by 8 bases; unmatched bases: 2. Germline loops: CDR1 SSHAT, CDR2 FNYEAQ (reference sequence). There are 13 residues in the CDR3. CDR3 nucleotides: TGTGCCAGCAGCTCGACTAGCGGGGGAACCCAGTACTTC. This sequence encodes CASSSTSGGTQYF.

V and J are TRBV5-1 and TRBJ2-2; 12 nucleotides align to TRBD1. Per germline, CDR1 SGHRS and CDR2 YFSETQ. There are 16 residues in the CDR3. Trimming at V came to 4 bases and at J to 5 bases, leaving 6 bases not matched to a gene. The CDR3 is CASSTGTGGRTGELFF. In DNA form, the CDR3 reads TGCGCCAGCAGCACGGGGACAGGGGGCAGGACCGGGGAGCTGTTTTTT.